These T cell receptor beta chains were read from a single sample in a study of CD8 T cells in ankylosing spondylitis. TCRdb processed the 5' RACE reads anew with MiXCR; each CDR3 protein has one entry. The sample shows fewer than 500,000 distinct CDR3 sequences, more than 25% of them seen only once. The sequenced sample consisted of blood, either unsorted or a sorted T cell fraction (not recorded which). All receptors come from a male donor with ankylosing spondylitis. CDR3s include the opening cysteine and the closing phenylalanine or tryptophan. The D gene is left open where the match is weak. Size is omitted from some rows. Given values are once, few, many or a class for expanded clones.

V gene	D gene	J gene	clone size	CDR3 protein	CDR3 DNA
TRBV20-1	TRBD2	TRBJ2-1	.	CSAIDSGTSLINEQFF	TGCAGTGCTATTGATTCCGGGACTAGCCTCATTAATGAGCAGTTCTTC
TRBV6-1	.	TRBJ1-1	.	CASSEHFGGNTEAFF	TGTGCCAGCAGTGAACATTTTGGGGGTAACACTGAAGCTTTCTTT
TRBV3-1	.	TRBJ1-4	.	CASSHRTVGRAEKLFF	TGTGCCAGCAGCCATCGGACAGTGGGGCGTGCGGAAAAACTGTTTTTT
TRBV11-3	.	TRBJ2-2	once	CASSTQLVKVVGELFF	TGTGCCAGCAGCACCCAGCTAGTTAAGGTGGTCGGGGAGCTGTTTTTT
TRBV12-3/TRBV12-4	TRBD1	TRBJ1-1	few	CASSSSDGTGNTEAFF	TGTGCCAGCAGTTCCTCAGACGGGACAGGGAACACTGAAGCTTTCTTT
TRBV12-3/TRBV12-4	TRBD1	TRBJ1-4	.	CASRRTGREKLFF	TGTGCCAGCAGGCGGACAGGAAGGGAAAAACTGTTTTTT
TRBV5-6	.	TRBJ1-1	few	CASSLNPGVETEAFF	TGTGCCAGCAGCCTGAACCCAGGGGTTGAAACTGAAGCTTTCTTT
TRBV24-1	TRBD2	TRBJ2-5	.	CATSDVLALHETQYF	TGTGCCACCAGTGATGTACTAGCGTTACACGAGACCCAGTACTTC
TRBV20-1	TRBD1	TRBJ2-5	.	CSAGDRVETQYF	TGCAGTGCTGGGGACAGGGTTGAGACCCAGTACTTC
TRBV2	TRBD2	TRBJ2-1	.	CASSDRTSGDPYNEQFF	TGTGCCAGCAGTGACAGGACTAGCGGGGACCCCTACAATGAGCAGTTCTTC
TRBV7-9	.	TRBJ2-7	few	CASSSPSLYSYEQYF	TGTGCCAGCAGCTCCCCCAGTCTATACTCCTACGAGCAGTACTTC
TRBV20-1	.	TRBJ2-5	once	CSASPSNRETQYF	TGCAGTGCCTCGCCTAGCAATCGAGAGACCCAGTACTTC
TRBV2	.	TRBJ1-5	.	CASSESGTPQIQPQHF	TGTGCCAGCAGTGAAAGTGGGACCCCCCAAATACAGCCCCAGCATTTT
TRBV20-1	TRBD1	TRBJ1-2	.	CSATGGDYGYTF	TGCAGTGCTACAGGGGGCGACTATGGCTACACCTTC
TRBV9	.	TRBJ2-1	few	CASSVDAGSSYNEQFF	TGTGCCAGCAGCGTAGATGCGGGGAGCTCCTACAATGAGCAGTTCTTC
TRBV7-2	TRBD2	TRBJ2-3	.	CASSKTSGGDMDTQYF	TGTGCCAGCAGTAAGACTAGCGGGGGTGATATGGATACGCAGTATTTT
TRBV20-1	TRBD2	TRBJ2-5	.	CSASLAGGKETQYF	TGCAGTGCTAGTCTAGCGGGAGGGAAAGAGACCCAGTACTTC
TRBV20-1	TRBD1	TRBJ1-1	.	CSAGRQGAQGTEAFF	TGCAGTGCAGGGCGTCAGGGGGCGCAGGGCACTGAAGCTTTCTTT
TRBV2	.	TRBJ1-1	.	CASSEEQGGTEAFF	TGTGCCAGCAGTGAGGAACAGGGTGGCACTGAAGCTTTCTTT
TRBV7-9	TRBD2	TRBJ2-1	.	CASSVILAGLNNEQFF	TGTGCCAGCAGCGTGATACTAGCGGGACTAAACAATGAGCAGTTCTTC
TRBV20-1	TRBD2	TRBJ2-1	few	CSGTSGRFGDNEQFF	TGCAGTGGAACTAGCGGGAGGTTCGGGGACAATGAGCAGTTCTTC
TRBV11-3	.	TRBJ2-5	.	CASSQAPETQYF	TGTGCCAGCAGCCAAGCGCCAGAGACCCAGTACTTC
TRBV2	TRBD2	TRBJ2-3	.	CASRGRLAGEDTQYF	TGTGCCAGCAGGGGGAGGCTAGCGGGAGAAGATACGCAGTATTTT
TRBV6-1	.	TRBJ2-2	.	CASREQPSENTGELFF	TGTGCCAGCCGGGAACAGCCTAGCGAGAACACCGGGGAGCTGTTTTTT
TRBV24-1	.	TRBJ2-3	few	CATSDPRAISATDTQYF	TGTGCCACCAGTGATCCGCGGGCCATCTCCGCAACAGATACGCAGTATTTT
TRBV4-2	.	TRBJ2-7	few	CASSQPGTSPYEQYF	TGTGCCAGCAGCCAACCCGGCACGAGCCCCTACGAGCAGTACTTC
TRBV4-1	TRBD1	TRBJ1-5	.	CASSQAPGQGKQPQHF	TGCGCCAGCAGCCAAGCGCCGGGACAGGGAAAACAGCCCCAGCATTTT
TRBV12-3/TRBV12-4	TRBD2	TRBJ2-3	few	CASSAGLAGVYTQYF	TGTGCCAGCAGCGCGGGACTAGCGGGAGTGTATACGCAGTATTTT
TRBV11-3	.	TRBJ2-1	.	CASSSSGNNEQFF	TGTGCCAGCAGTAGCAGCGGTAACAATGAGCAGTTCTTC
TRBV5-1	TRBD2	TRBJ2-5	few	CASSLGAGTSAETQYF	TGCGCCAGCAGCTTGGGGGCCGGGACTAGTGCAGAGACCCAGTACTTC
TRBV10-3	.	TRBJ2-3	.	CATNPNSHTDTQYF	TGTGCCACCAACCCCAACAGCCACACAGATACGCAGTATTTT
TRBV5-1	.	TRBJ1-1	.	CASGTELQGTEAFF	TGCGCCAGCGGAACAGAACTGCAGGGCACTGAAGCTTTCTTT
TRBV6-5	TRBD1	TRBJ2-1	.	CASSYSQGARNEQFF	TGTGCCAGCAGTTACTCCCAGGGGGCGCGGAATGAGCAGTTCTTC
TRBV5-1	.	TRBJ2-5	many	CASSLGQGGETQYF	TGTGCCAGCAGCTTGGGCCAGGGCGGGGAGACCCAGTACTTC
TRBV5-1	TRBD1	TRBJ1-1	.	CASSKDRGLNTEAFF	TGCGCCAGCAGCAAGGACAGGGGGTTGAACACTGAAGCTTTCTTT
TRBV5-1	TRBD1	TRBJ1-2	few	CASSLGQGLYYGYTF	TGCGCCAGCAGCTTAGGACAGGGGTTGTACTATGGCTACACCTTC
TRBV30	.	TRBJ2-3	.	CAWRTMGDTQYF	TGTGCCTGGAGGACTATGGGGGATACGCAGTATTTT
TRBV20-1	.	TRBJ1-4	few	CSAINRWAKLFF	TGCAGTGCCATCAACCGTTGGGCAAAACTGTTTTTT
TRBV3-1	.	TRBJ1-2	few	CASSQVASGFGYTF	TGTGCCAGCAGCCAAGTTGCTTCAGGGTTCGGCTACACCTTC
TRBV5-1	TRBD2	TRBJ2-2	.	CASSIGLAGATGELFF	TGCGCCAGCAGCATCGGACTAGCGGGAGCCACCGGGGAGCTGTTTTTT
TRBV7-8	TRBD1	TRBJ2-3	few	CATTPGQTTSTDTQYF	TGTGCCACCACCCCGGGACAGACAACTAGCACAGATACGCAGTATTTT
TRBV7-2	.	TRBJ1-2	.	CASRAAANYGYTF	TGTGCCAGCAGAGCAGCAGCTAACTATGGCTACACCTTC
TRBV20-1	.	TRBJ1-5	.	CSARSGGGIQPQHF	TGCAGTGCGCGCTCCGGGGGGGGAATTCAGCCCCAGCATTTT
TRBV10-2	TRBD1	TRBJ1-5	.	CASSEVGQGSRQPQHF	TGCGCCAGCAGTGAGGTTGGACAGGGGTCGCGTCAGCCCCAGCATTTT
TRBV12-3/TRBV12-4	TRBD2	TRBJ2-1	few	CASSLAPAGVVDEQFF	TGTGCCAGCAGTTTAGCCCCAGCGGGAGTGGTAGATGAGCAGTTCTTC
TRBV15	TRBD2	TRBJ2-4	few	CATSGGGDENIQYF	TGTGCCACCAGCGGGGGAGGGGATGAAAACATTCAGTACTTC
TRBV20-1	.	TRBJ1-2	.	CSAEVGGYTF	TGCAGTGCTGAGGTCGGAGGCTACACCTTC
TRBV20-1	.	TRBJ2-1	few	CSSTPGDEQFF	TGCAGTTCCACTCCGGGGGATGAGCAGTTCTTC
TRBV5-1	.	TRBJ2-3	many	CASSLARVGAVADTQYF	TGCGCCAGCAGCTTGGCCCGGGTTGGCGCTGTAGCAGATACGCAGTATTTT
TRBV7-9	.	TRBJ1-4	.	CASSLDNRLPEKLFF	TGTGCCAGCAGCCTAGATAACAGGCTCCCTGAAAAACTGTTTTTT
TRBV10-3	.	TRBJ2-1	.	CAISEGIASYNEQFF	TGTGCCATCAGTGAGGGAATAGCTTCCTACAATGAGCAGTTCTTC
TRBV20-1	.	TRBJ1-1	.	CSAPGGAMNTEAFF	TGCAGTGCTCCCGGTGGAGCCATGAACACTGAAGCTTTCTTT